What follows describes a single T cell receptor beta chain. Its antigen is as yet unknown. In germline, CDR1 is SGHTA, CDR2 FQGNSA. The length of the CDR3 is 14 residues. The germline V and J ends were trimmed by 5 bases and 4 bases, with 9 bases remaining between them. This entry is derived from a study of T cell responses to AZD1222 COVID-19 vaccine. Findings and limits, study-wide: Most donors were white British, females outnumbered males, and clonal diversity was possibly underestimated.

The protocol was immunoSEQ multiplex PCR, while the TCRdb copy is restricted to in-frame clones and leaves out a portion. The data show approximately 99,000 clones, nearly 90% seen once. This rearrangement joins TRBV7-2 to TRBJ1-6; no clear D gene. The receptor was derived from an adult in good health. The sequencing here drew on peripheral blood, taken on day 0 of AZD1222 vaccination. The CDR3 bases are TGTGCCAGCAGCCCGGGGTTGTATAATTCACCCCTCCACTTT. Its translation: CASSPGLYNSPLHF.